The present T cell receptor beta chain was sequenced within a study of T cell repertoires in cytomegalovirus infection. The wider study: Both CMV infection and a matching HLA type were indicated by public TCR beta signatures. Study results and limitations: Predominance within the ex vivo response was attributable to HLA-C-restricted CMV-specific TCR beta clonotypes. Identification of carriers of CMV plus the relevant HLA was performed using cumulative public TCR beta family frequency.

This clonotype was picked up many times. Its target is unknown. TCRdb analysed the reads with MiXCR anew, one entry per CDR3 protein. The sample records around 280,000 distinct CDR3 sequences, roughly 13% being singletons. The CDR3 is 14 amino acids. Trimming removed 1 base at V and 6 bases at J, with 12 bases between. Germline CDR1 and CDR2: SNHLY and FYNNEI. The source material was PBMCs. This sequence was found in a human donor in good health (CMV status not recorded). Some clones in this sample may be carry-over from other donors' samples. The chain uses TRBV2 and TRBJ1-2; D not resolved. The DNA for the CDR3 is TGTGCCAGCAGTGAAGTCGCTGGGAGAGATGGCTACACCTTC. The encoded protein is CASSEVAGRDGYTF.